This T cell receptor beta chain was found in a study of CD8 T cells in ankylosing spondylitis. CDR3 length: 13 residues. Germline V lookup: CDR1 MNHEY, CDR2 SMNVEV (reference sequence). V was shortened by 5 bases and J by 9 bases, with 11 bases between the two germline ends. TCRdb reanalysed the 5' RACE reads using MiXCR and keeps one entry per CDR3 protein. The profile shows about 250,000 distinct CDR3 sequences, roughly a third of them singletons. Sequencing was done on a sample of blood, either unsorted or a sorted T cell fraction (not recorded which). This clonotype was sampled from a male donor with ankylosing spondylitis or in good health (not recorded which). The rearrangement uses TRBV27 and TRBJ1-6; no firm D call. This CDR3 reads CASSVLFSSPLHF. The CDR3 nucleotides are TGTGCCAGCAGTGTCTTATTTAGTTCACCCCTCCACTTT.